The entry that follows covers one TCR beta chain sequence. Its antigen is unknown. Assay used: immunoSEQ multiplex PCR; TCRdb lists only in-frame clones, some missing. The sample consists of more than 95,000 clones, about 91% of them appearing once. CD4+CD25+CD127- Tregs, CD4+CD25- non-Tregs, CD4 and CD8 cells were sorted. The sample belongs to a study of Tregs in tolerant kidney transplant recipients. Regarding the study as a whole: Expanding Tregs on activated donor B cells appeared to best identify donor-specific TCRbeta clones.

The source is a human donor in good health. The sequencing input was CD4+ T cells from blood.

The chain's CDR3 is CASIWGAATEAFF. The DNA for the CDR3 is TGTGCCAGCATCTGGGGGGCGGCCACTGAAGCTTTCTTT. The chain couples TRBV2 to TRBJ1-1; TRBD1 is a possible D gene (6 bases). V was pared by 7 bases and J by 4 bases, with 13 bases between. This CDR3 is 13 amino acids long. In germline, CDR1 is SNHLY, CDR2 FYNNEI.